This T cell receptor (beta chain) was documented in a study of CD4 and CD8 cells across lung adenocarcinoma regions. The V segment lost 8 bases and the J segment 6 bases; nucleotides outside the gene matches: 22. There are 19 residues in the CDR3. Germline CDR1 SGHTA, CDR2 FQGNSA. TCRdb itself ran the PCR reads through MiXCR, one entry per CDR3 protein. The profile covers 9,500 to 12,000 distinct CDR3 sequences, with less than 70% appearing a single time and about a fifth taken by the ten largest. This clonotype was found many times. Localized lung adenocarcinoma, a non-small cell lung cancer, affected the donors.

This TCR came from a male donor with lung adenocarcinoma. The CD4 and CD8 labels of this study may be unreliable. J is TRBJ2-3 and V is TRBV7-2; 11 positions match TRBD2. What was sequenced was CD4+ T cells from the center of a lung tumor. The DNA of the CDR3 is TGTGCCAGCGCCCAAAGGGGGACTCTAGCGGGAGGCCCCGTGGATACGCAGTATTTT. This encodes CASAQRGTLAGGPVDTQYF.